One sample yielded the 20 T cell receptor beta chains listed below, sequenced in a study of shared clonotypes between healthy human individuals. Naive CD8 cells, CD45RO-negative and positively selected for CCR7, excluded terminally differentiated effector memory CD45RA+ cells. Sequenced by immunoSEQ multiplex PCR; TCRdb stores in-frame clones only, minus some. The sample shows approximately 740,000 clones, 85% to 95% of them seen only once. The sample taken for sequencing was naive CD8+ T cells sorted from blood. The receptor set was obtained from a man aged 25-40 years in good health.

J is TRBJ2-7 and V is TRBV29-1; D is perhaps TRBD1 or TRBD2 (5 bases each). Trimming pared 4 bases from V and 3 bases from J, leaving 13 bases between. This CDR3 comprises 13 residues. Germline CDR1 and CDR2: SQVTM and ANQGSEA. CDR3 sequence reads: CSVGDGEGYEQYF. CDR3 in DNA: TGCAGCGTTGGGGACGGGGAAGGCTACGAGCAGTACTTC.

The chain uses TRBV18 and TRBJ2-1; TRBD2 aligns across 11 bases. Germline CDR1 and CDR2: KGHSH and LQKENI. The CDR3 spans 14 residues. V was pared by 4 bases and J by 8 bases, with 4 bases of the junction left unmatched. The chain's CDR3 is CASSLGLAVDEQFF. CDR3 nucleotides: TGTGCCAGCTCACTGGGACTAGCGGTCGATGAGCAGTTCTTC.

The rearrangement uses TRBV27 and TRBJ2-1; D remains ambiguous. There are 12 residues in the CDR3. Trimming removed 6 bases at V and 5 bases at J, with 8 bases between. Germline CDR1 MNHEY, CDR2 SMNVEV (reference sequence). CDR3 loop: CASSLGHNEQFF. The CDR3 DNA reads TGTGCCAGCAGCCTAGGTCACAATGAGCAGTTCTTC.

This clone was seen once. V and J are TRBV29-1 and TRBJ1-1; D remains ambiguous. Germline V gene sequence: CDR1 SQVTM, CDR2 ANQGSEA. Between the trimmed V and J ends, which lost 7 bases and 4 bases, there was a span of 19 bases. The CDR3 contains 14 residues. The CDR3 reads CSAPVADSCTEAFF. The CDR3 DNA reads TGCAGCGCCCCGGTAGCGGATTCGTGCACTGAAGCTTTCTTT. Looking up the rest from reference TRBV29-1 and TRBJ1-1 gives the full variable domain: SAVISQKPSRDICQRGTSLTIQCQVDSQVTMMFWYRQQPGQSLTLIATANQGSEATYESGFVIDKFPISRPNLTFSTLTVSNMSPEDSSIYLCSAPVADSCTEAFFGQGTRLTVV.

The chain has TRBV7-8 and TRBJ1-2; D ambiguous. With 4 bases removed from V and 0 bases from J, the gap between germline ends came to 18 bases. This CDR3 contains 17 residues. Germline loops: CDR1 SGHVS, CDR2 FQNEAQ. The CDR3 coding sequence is TGTGCCAGCAGCTCAACGGCCATCACCGTCGCTAACTATGGCTACACCTTC. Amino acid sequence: CASSSTAITVANYGYTF.

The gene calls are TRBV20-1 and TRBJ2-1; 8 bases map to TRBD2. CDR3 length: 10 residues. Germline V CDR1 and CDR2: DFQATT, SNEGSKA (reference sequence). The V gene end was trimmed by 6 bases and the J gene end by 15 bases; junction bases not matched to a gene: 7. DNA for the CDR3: TGCAGTGCACGGGACGGGAGGGTGTTCTTC. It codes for CSARDGRVFF.

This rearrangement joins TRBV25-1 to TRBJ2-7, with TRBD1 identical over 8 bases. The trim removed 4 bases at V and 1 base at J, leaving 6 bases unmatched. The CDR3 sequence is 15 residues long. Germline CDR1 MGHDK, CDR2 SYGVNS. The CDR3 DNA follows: TGTGCCAGCAGTGGGGCCTGGGACAGGTCCTACGAGCAGTACTTC. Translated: CASSGAWDRSYEQYF.

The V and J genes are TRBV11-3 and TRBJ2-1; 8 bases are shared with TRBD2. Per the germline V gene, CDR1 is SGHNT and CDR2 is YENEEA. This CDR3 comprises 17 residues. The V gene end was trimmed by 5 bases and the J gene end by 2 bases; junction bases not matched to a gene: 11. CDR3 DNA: TGTGCCAGCAGCCCAAGCACTAGCGGTGCTCCCTACAATGAGCAGTTCTTC. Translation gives CASSPSTSGAPYNEQFF.

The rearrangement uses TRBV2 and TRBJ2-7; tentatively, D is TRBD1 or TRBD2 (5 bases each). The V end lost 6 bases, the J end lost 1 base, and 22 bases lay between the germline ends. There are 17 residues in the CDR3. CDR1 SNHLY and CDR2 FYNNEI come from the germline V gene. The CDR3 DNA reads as TGTGCCAGCAGGGCCACCGGGACGGGGAGAAGTTCCTACGAGCAGTACTTC. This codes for CASRATGTGRSSYEQYF.

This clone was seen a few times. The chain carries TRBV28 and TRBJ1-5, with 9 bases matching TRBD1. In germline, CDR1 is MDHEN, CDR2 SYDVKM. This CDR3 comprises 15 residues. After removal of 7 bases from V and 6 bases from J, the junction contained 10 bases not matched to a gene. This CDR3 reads CASNSQGAFSQPQHF. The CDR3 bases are TGTGCCAGCAACTCACAGGGGGCCTTTTCTCAGCCCCAGCATTTT.

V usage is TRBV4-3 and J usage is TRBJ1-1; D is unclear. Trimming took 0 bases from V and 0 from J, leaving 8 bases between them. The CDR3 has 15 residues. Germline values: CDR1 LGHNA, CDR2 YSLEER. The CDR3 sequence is CASSQDGIVNTEAFF. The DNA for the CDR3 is TGCGCCAGCAGCCAAGACGGTATCGTGAACACTGAAGCTTTCTTT.

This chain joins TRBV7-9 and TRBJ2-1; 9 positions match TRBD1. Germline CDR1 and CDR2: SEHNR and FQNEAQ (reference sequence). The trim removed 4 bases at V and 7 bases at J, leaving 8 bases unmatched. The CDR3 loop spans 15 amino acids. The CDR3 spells CASSSPGQGWNEQFF. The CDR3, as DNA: TGTGCCAGCAGCTCGCCGGGACAGGGATGGAATGAGCAGTTCTTC.

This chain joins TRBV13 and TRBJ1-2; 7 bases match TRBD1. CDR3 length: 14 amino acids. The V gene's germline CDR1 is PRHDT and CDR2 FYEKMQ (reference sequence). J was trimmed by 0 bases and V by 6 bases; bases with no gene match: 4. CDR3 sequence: CASSPGTANYGYTF. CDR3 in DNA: TGTGCCAGCAGTCCCGGGACAGCTAACTATGGCTACACCTTC. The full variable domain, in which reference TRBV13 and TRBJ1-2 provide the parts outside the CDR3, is AAGVIQSPRHLIKEKRETATLKCYPIPRHDTVYWYQQGPGQDPQFLISFYEKMQSDKGSIPDRFSAQQFSDYHSELNMSSLELGDSALYFCASSPGTANYGYTFGSGTRLTVV.

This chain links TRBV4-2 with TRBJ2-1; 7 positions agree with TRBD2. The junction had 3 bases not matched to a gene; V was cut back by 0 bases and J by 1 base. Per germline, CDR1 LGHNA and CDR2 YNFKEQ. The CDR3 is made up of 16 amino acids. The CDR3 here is CASSQEALASYNEQFF. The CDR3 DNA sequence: TGTGCCAGCAGCCAAGAGGCACTAGCGTCCTACAATGAGCAGTTCTTC.

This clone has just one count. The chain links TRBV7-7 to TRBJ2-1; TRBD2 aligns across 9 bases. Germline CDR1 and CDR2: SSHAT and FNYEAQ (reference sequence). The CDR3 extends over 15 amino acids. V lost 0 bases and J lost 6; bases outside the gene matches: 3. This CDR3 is CASSLALAGSNEQFF. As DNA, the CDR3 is TGTGCCAGCAGCTTAGCCCTAGCGGGAAGCAATGAGCAGTTCTTC.

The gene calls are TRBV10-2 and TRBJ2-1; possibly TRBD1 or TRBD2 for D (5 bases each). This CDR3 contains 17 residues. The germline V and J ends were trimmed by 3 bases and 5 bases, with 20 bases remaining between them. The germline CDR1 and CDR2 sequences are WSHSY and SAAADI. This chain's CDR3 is CASSETRDGRRNNEQFF. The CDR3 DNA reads TGCGCCAGCAGTGAAACTAGGGACGGAAGGCGGAACAATGAGCAGTTCTTC.

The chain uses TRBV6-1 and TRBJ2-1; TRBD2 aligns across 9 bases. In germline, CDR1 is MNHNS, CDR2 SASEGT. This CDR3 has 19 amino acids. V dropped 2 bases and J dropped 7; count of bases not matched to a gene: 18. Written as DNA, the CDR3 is TGTGCCAGCAGTGAATGGGATCCGGGGGTAGCGGGAGCCGAAAATGAGCAGTTCTTC. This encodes CASSEWDPGVAGAENEQFF.

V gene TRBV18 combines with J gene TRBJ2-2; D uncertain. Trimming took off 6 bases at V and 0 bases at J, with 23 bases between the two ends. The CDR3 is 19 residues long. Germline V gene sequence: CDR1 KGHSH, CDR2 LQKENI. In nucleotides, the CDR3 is TGTGCCAGCTCTCTGACGCCCTGGGCGAGAAATGCGAACACCGGGGAGCTGTTTTTT. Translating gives CASSLTPWARNANTGELFF. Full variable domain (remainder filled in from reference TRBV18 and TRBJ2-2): NAGVMQNPRHLVRRRGQEARLRCSPMKGHSHVYWYRQLPEEGLKFMVYLQKENIIDESGMPKERFSAEFPKEGPSILRIQQVVRGDSAAYFCASSLTPWARNANTGELFFGEGSRLTVL.

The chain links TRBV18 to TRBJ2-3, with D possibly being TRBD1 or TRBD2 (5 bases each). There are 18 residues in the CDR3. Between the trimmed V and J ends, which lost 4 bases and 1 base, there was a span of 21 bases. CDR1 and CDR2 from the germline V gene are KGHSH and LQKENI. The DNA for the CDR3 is TGTGCCAGCTCACGCACAAACTTTCGGGACGCCCGCACAGATACGCAGTATTTT. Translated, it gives CASSRTNFRDARTDTQYF.

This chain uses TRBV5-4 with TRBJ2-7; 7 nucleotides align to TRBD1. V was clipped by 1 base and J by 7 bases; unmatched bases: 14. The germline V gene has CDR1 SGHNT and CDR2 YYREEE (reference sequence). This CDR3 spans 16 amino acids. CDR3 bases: TGTGCCAGCAGCTTGAACGAGGGGGCGAAGATCGATGAGCAGTACTTC. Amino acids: CASSLNEGAKIDEQYF. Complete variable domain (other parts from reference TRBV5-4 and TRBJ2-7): ETGVTQSPTHLIKTRGQQVTLRCSSQSGHNTVSWYQQALGQGPQFIFQYYREEENGRGNFPPRFSGLQFPNYSSELNVNALELDDSALYLCASSLNEGAKIDEQYFGPGTRLTVT.